The next 5 T cell receptor beta chains were all read from a single sample in a study of molecular identifiers for immune sequencing clone quantification. TCRdb re-analysed the PCR reads in MiXCR, keeping a single row per CDR3 protein. The table shows over 600,000 distinct CDR3 sequences, with nearly 20% occurring only once. Sequencing was performed on naive CD8+ T cells from blood, with Jurkat cell RNA spiked in. Subset reported: FACS-sorted CD8+CD4-CCR7+CD45RA+ naive T cells. These TCRs come from a human donor in good health. Some libraries in this study had Jurkat cell RNA spiked in.

The chain joins TRBV10-3 to TRBJ2-7, with 8 bases fitting TRBD1. J gave up 6 bases and V 6 bases, and 10 bases lay outside the gene matches. The CDR3 totals 14 residues. CDR1 is ENHRY and CDR2 is SYGVKD in the germline V gene. The chain's CDR3 is CAIRTGVTYGEQYF. CDR3 DNA: TGTGCCATCAGGACAGGGGTGACCTATGGCGAGCAGTACTTC.

V is TRBV19 and J is TRBJ2-7; no firm D call. Germline V gene data show CDR1 as LNHDA and CDR2 as SQIVND (reference sequence). The CDR3 covers 13 residues. V dropped 3 bases and J dropped 3 bases, with 9 bases sitting between them. The chain's CDR3 is CASSIGMGYEQYF. The CDR3 nucleotides are TGTGCCAGTAGTATTGGTATGGGCTACGAGCAGTACTTC.

The rearrangement links TRBV4-3 to TRBJ2-5; 8 nucleotides line up with TRBD1. The trim removed 0 bases at V and 1 base at J, leaving 10 bases unmatched. CDR3 length: 18 residues. Germline CDR1 LGHNA, CDR2 YSLEER. This CDR3 reads CASSQDPRPGGVQETQYF. The DNA of the CDR3 is TGCGCCAGCAGCCAAGATCCGCGGCCAGGGGGCGTCCAAGAGACCCAGTACTTC.

This clonotype was seen repeatedly, ten times or more. This chain connects TRBV4-1 to TRBJ2-5; D may correspond to TRBD1 or TRBD2 (6 bases each). The CDR3 is made up of 15 amino acids. Germline CDR1 MGHRA, CDR2 YSYEKL. V shed 3 bases and J shed 2 bases, with 13 bases lying between them. DNA for the CDR3: TGCGCCAGCAGCCAGCGCAGGGGAGGACAAGAGACCCAGTACTTC. It yields the protein CASSQRRGGQETQYF.

This clonotype was recorded a few times. The CDR3 is CASSLFARGTQETQYF. The CDR3 DNA follows: TGTGCCAGCAGTTTATTCGCCAGGGGGACACAAGAGACCCAGTACTTC. The V and J genes are TRBV27 and TRBJ2-5; 7 positions agree with TRBD1. CDR1 and CDR2 (germline): MNHEY, SMNVEV (reference sequence). There are 16 residues in the CDR3. The V gene end was trimmed by 1 base and the J gene end by 2 bases; junction bases not matched to a gene: 7.